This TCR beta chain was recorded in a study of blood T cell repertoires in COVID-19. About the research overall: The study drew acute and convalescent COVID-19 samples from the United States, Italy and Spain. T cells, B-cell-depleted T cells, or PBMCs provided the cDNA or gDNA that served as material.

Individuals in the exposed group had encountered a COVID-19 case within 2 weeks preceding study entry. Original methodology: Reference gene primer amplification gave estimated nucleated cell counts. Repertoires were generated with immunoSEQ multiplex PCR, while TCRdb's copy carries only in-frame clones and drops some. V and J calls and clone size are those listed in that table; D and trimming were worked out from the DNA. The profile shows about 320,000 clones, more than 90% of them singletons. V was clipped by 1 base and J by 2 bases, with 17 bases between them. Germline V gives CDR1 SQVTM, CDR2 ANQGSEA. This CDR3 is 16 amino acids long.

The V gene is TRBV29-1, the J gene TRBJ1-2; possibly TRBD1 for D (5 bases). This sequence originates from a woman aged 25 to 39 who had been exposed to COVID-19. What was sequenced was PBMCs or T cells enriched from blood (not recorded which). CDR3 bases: TGCAGCGTTGAAGTTTTCCCGGACACGATGAACTATGGCTACACCTTC. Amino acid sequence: CSVEVFPDTMNYGYTF.